This is a list of T cell receptor beta chains from one sample in a study of Graves' ophthalmopathy and Graves' hyperthyroidism. One entry per CDR3 protein results from TCRdb running MiXCR on the multiplex PCR reads. The sample shows more than 550,000 distinct CDR3 sequences, under 50% of them seen only once. The sequenced sample consisted of peripheral blood. These receptor sequences come from an adult man with Graves' ophthalmopathy. The CDR3 runs from the conserved cysteine through the conserved F or W. The D gene is left open where the match is weak. Not all rows give a size; the values are once, few, many and, for expanded clones, a class.

d_call: TRBD1
v_call: TRBV19
j_call: TRBJ1-2
clone_size: many
cdr3_nt: TGTGCCAGTAACCTTCCGGGACAGGGGGCTGATGGCTACACCTTC
cdr3_aa: CASNLPGQGADGYTF

d_call: .
v_call: TRBV29-1
j_call: TRBJ2-5
clone_size: many
cdr3_nt: TGCAGCGTTGAAGGGTTACTCGGAGAGACCCAGTACTTC
cdr3_aa: CSVEGLLGETQYF

d_call: TRBD1
v_call: TRBV25-1
j_call: TRBJ1-2
clone_size: .
cdr3_nt: TGTGCCAGCAAGGGGGGGACAGGGGGCCACTATGGCTACACCTTC
cdr3_aa: CASKGGTGGHYGYTF

d_call: .
v_call: TRBV10-3
j_call: TRBJ2-2
clone_size: few
cdr3_nt: .
cdr3_aa: CASSDRIFGAGELFF

d_call: .
v_call: TRBV25-1
j_call: TRBJ1-2
clone_size: many
cdr3_nt: TGTGCCAGCAGTGAATCCAGGGCTAACTATGGCTACACCTTC
cdr3_aa: CASSESRANYGYTF

d_call: TRBD1
v_call: TRBV29-1
j_call: TRBJ1-1
clone_size: many
cdr3_nt: TGCAGCGGTCGGACAGGGGGCCACACTGAAGCTTTCTTT
cdr3_aa: CSGRTGGHTEAFF

d_call: .
v_call: TRBV19
j_call: TRBJ2-3
clone_size: .
cdr3_nt: TGTGCCAGCAGCCACGGGGGTGTGGATACGCAGTATTTT
cdr3_aa: CASSHGGVDTQYF

d_call: TRBD1
v_call: TRBV6-6
j_call: TRBJ2-5
clone_size: many
cdr3_nt: TGTGCCAGCAGCCCCCGGGACAGGGGGTCCTCGGGGACCCAGTACTTC
cdr3_aa: CASSPRDRGSSGTQYF

d_call: .
v_call: TRBV2
j_call: TRBJ2-2
clone_size: .
cdr3_nt: TGTGCCAGCAGTGACGTTGGGGGAATAAACACGAACACCGGGGAGCTGTTTTTT
cdr3_aa: CASSDVGGINTNTGELFF

d_call: .
v_call: TRBV20-1
j_call: TRBJ1-1
clone_size: many
cdr3_nt: TGCAGTGCCATAGCCGGTTTTGGTGAAGCTTTCTTT
cdr3_aa: CSAIAGFGEAFF

d_call: TRBD2
v_call: TRBV5-6
j_call: TRBJ2-5
clone_size: many
cdr3_nt: TGTGCCAGCAGCAAACTAGCGGGAAAAGAGACCCAGTACTTC
cdr3_aa: CASSKLAGKETQYF

d_call: .
v_call: TRBV10-3
j_call: TRBJ2-7
clone_size: many
cdr3_nt: TGTGCCATCAGGGTGGACAGTGGCTCCTACGAGCAGTACTTC
cdr3_aa: CAIRVDSGSYEQYF

d_call: .
v_call: TRBV4-2
j_call: TRBJ2-5
clone_size: .
cdr3_nt: TGTGCCAGCAGCCCAGGGCCTAATGTAGGAGGCGGGGAGACCCAGTACTTC
cdr3_aa: CASSPGPNVGGGETQYF

d_call: TRBD1
v_call: TRBV7-9
j_call: TRBJ2-5
clone_size: .
cdr3_nt: TGTGCCAGCAGCTTGGGACAGACGTACGAGACCCAGTACTTC
cdr3_aa: CASSLGQTYETQYF

d_call: .
v_call: TRBV19
j_call: TRBJ2-7
clone_size: many
cdr3_nt: TGTGCCAGTAGTATGTCACCTAGACAAGGAAACTACGAGCAGTACTTC
cdr3_aa: CASSMSPRQGNYEQYF

d_call: TRBD1
v_call: TRBV7-8
j_call: TRBJ1-3
clone_size: .
cdr3_nt: TGTGCCAGCAGCACCCGTACCGGGACAGGGACGCACACCATATATTTT
cdr3_aa: CASSTRTGTGTHTIYF

d_call: .
v_call: TRBV20-1
j_call: TRBJ2-7
clone_size: .
cdr3_nt: TGCAGTGCTAGAGGTGGAGACTACTACGAGCAGTACTTC
cdr3_aa: CSARGGDYYEQYF

d_call: .
v_call: TRBV4-1
j_call: TRBJ2-7
clone_size: few
cdr3_nt: TGCGCCAGCAGCCGGGGCTCGTCCCTGGGCTCCTACGAGCAGTACTTC
cdr3_aa: CASSRGSSLGSYEQYF

d_call: .
v_call: TRBV6-6
j_call: TRBJ2-5
clone_size: many
cdr3_nt: TGTGCCAGCAGCGACAGGCAAGAGACCCAGTACTTC
cdr3_aa: CASSDRQETQYF

d_call: .
v_call: TRBV20-1
j_call: TRBJ2-7
clone_size: .
cdr3_nt: TGCAGTGCCAGGAAAGGGAGTCCTGGGGAGCTGTACTTC
cdr3_aa: CSARKGSPGELYF

d_call: .
v_call: TRBV10-3
j_call: TRBJ1-6
clone_size: many
cdr3_nt: TGTGCCAGCAGCGCCCTGGAGGGAACTAATTCACCCCTCCACTTT
cdr3_aa: CASSALEGTNSPLHF

d_call: .
v_call: TRBV6-5
j_call: TRBJ2-7
clone_size: .
cdr3_nt: TGTGCCAGCAGCCCCAGGGTGGCGGGGAAGCAGTACTTC
cdr3_aa: CASSPRVAGKQYF

d_call: .
v_call: TRBV7-9
j_call: TRBJ2-7
clone_size: many
cdr3_nt: TGTGCCAGCAGCTCCCCTCAGGGGACCTACGAGCAGTACTTC
cdr3_aa: CASSSPQGTYEQYF

d_call: .
v_call: TRBV7-2
j_call: TRBJ1-1
clone_size: many
cdr3_nt: TGTGCCAGCAGGCCCCGCGAGGGAGATTGGGCCTCTATGAACACTGAAGCTTTCTTT
cdr3_aa: CASRPREGDWASMNTEAFF

d_call: .
v_call: TRBV10-3
j_call: TRBJ2-5
clone_size: .
cdr3_nt: TGTGCCATCAGTGACAGGGTAGGGGAGACCCAGTACTTC
cdr3_aa: CAISDRVGETQYF

d_call: TRBD1
v_call: TRBV25-1
j_call: TRBJ1-2
clone_size: .
cdr3_nt: TGTGCCAGCAGTGCCACGGGACAGGGGGCGTATGGCTACACCTTC
cdr3_aa: CASSATGQGAYGYTF

d_call: .
v_call: TRBV29-1
j_call: TRBJ2-1
clone_size: .
cdr3_nt: TGCAGCTTATCAGAGTTAGACTACAATGAGCAGTTCTTC
cdr3_aa: CSLSELDYNEQFF

d_call: TRBD1
v_call: TRBV13
j_call: TRBJ1-2
clone_size: .
cdr3_nt: TGTGCCAGCAGCCAAGTGTGGACAGGCCGCTTCTATGGCTACACCTTC
cdr3_aa: CASSQVWTGRFYGYTF

d_call: .
v_call: TRBV29-1
j_call: TRBJ1-1
clone_size: .
cdr3_nt: TGCAGCGTTGAACTCGCTAGGGGGACCGGGGAGCTGAACACTGAAGCTTTCTTT
cdr3_aa: CSVELARGTGELNTEAFF

d_call: .
v_call: TRBV29-1
j_call: TRBJ1-2
clone_size: .
cdr3_nt: TGCAGCGTCGCACCGCAGGGGAGGGTTTATGGCTACACCTTC
cdr3_aa: CSVAPQGRVYGYTF

d_call: .
v_call: TRBV20-1
j_call: TRBJ2-7
clone_size: .
cdr3_nt: TGCAGTGCTCAGACGGGGCCCTCCGAGCAGTACTTC
cdr3_aa: CSAQTGPSEQYF

d_call: .
v_call: TRBV10-3
j_call: TRBJ2-7
clone_size: .
cdr3_nt: TGTGCCGTCAGTGAGTCAGGGGTATACGAGCAGTACTTC
cdr3_aa: CAVSESGVYEQYF

d_call: TRBD2
v_call: TRBV25-1
j_call: TRBJ2-5
clone_size: .
cdr3_nt: TGTGCCAGCAGCCGGGGGGGGGCAGAGGAAGAGACCCAGTACTTC
cdr3_aa: CASSRGGAEEETQYF

d_call: .
v_call: TRBV4-1
j_call: TRBJ1-2
clone_size: few
cdr3_nt: TGCGCCAGCAGCCAAGTGGTCTTTTCAACACCCTATGGCTACACCTTC
cdr3_aa: CASSQVVFSTPYGYTF

d_call: .
v_call: TRBV6-2/TRBV6-3
j_call: TRBJ2-5
clone_size: many
cdr3_nt: TGTGCCAGCAGTTACTCGAGGACACAAGAGACCCAGTACTTC
cdr3_aa: CASSYSRTQETQYF

d_call: TRBD1
v_call: TRBV7-8
j_call: TRBJ2-7
clone_size: many
cdr3_nt: TGTGCCAGCAGCTTAGACAGGGGGCTCGACGAGCAGTACTTC
cdr3_aa: CASSLDRGLDEQYF

d_call: .
v_call: TRBV9
j_call: TRBJ1-1
clone_size: .
cdr3_nt: TGTGCCAGCAGCCCTTCAGGGAATCCGTACACTGAAGCTTTCTTT
cdr3_aa: CASSPSGNPYTEAFF

d_call: .
v_call: TRBV20-1
j_call: TRBJ1-6
clone_size: many
cdr3_nt: TGCAGTGCTTTTAGGGGGATGGACTCACCCCTCCACTTT
cdr3_aa: CSAFRGMDSPLHF

d_call: TRBD2
v_call: TRBV2
j_call: TRBJ2-7
clone_size: few
cdr3_nt: TGTGCCAGCTCACCACGGGCGGGGGGGCTCTACGAGCAGTACTTC
cdr3_aa: CASSPRAGGLYEQYF